Below are 24 T cell receptor beta chains sequenced from a single sample in a study of PD-1 blockade in classical Hodgkin lymphoma. After autologous stem cell transplantation all patients relapsed, and prior brentuximab vedotin exposure differed between cohorts. Thawed PBMCs yielded CD4+ T cells through magnetic negative selection. The data were produced by immunoSEQ multiplex PCR, yet TCRdb's version contains in-frame clones alone and is incomplete. The sample yields fewer than 8,000 clones, just under 80% seen once. This specimen consisted of CD4+ T cells from blood, obtained at baseline. These receptors all stem from a human donor with classical Hodgkin lymphoma.

V usage is TRBV9 and J usage is TRBJ2-7, with TRBD1 matching over 7 bases. J gave up 5 bases and V 4 bases, and 15 bases lay outside the gene matches. From germline, CDR1 is SGDLS and CDR2 YYNGEE. The CDR3 covers 16 residues. The CDR3 region is CASSQRQGAPLNEQYF. CDR3 DNA: TGTGCCAGCAGCCAGCGACAGGGAGCTCCCTTAAACGAGCAGTACTTC.

Only one count was recorded for this clone. V gene TRBV28 combines with J gene TRBJ1-2, with a tentative D call TRBD1 (5 bases). V was clipped by 5 bases and J by 7 bases, with 17 bases between them. The length of the CDR3 is 14 residues. Germline loops: CDR1 MDHEN, CDR2 SYDVKM. The CDR3 region is CASSTLEGSIGYTF. In DNA, the CDR3 is TGTGCCAGCAGTACCCTGGAGGGGAGCATTGGCTACACCTTC.

The chain links TRBV5-6 to TRBJ1-6; tentatively, D is TRBD1 (6 bases). The CDR3 runs 15 residues. The V and J ends lost 3 bases and 6 bases respectively, with 13 bases between them. Germline V gives CDR1 SGHDT, CDR2 YYEEEE. The CDR3 DNA follows: TGTGCCAGCAGCTATGGGGGGCTCGGTAATTCACCCCTCCACTTT. Translated, it gives CASSYGGLGNSPLHF.

This chain joins TRBV6-1 and TRBJ2-4, with unresolved D. V lost 1 base, J lost 0 bases, and 4 bases lay in between. The CDR3 has 14 amino acids. Germline values: CDR1 MNHNS, CDR2 SASEGT. The CDR3 region has the DNA TGTGCCAGCAGTGAAGGCATAGCCAAAAACATTCAGTACTTC. It translates to CASSEGIAKNIQYF.

V and J are TRBV7-2 and TRBJ2-7; D remains unclear. Between the trimmed V and J ends, which lost 2 bases and 4 bases, there was a span of 6 bases. Germline assignment: CDR1 SGHTA and CDR2 FQGNSA. CDR3 length: 12 amino acids. In DNA form, the CDR3 reads TGTGCCAGCAGCTTATTGATTTACGAGCAGTACTTC. Encoded protein: CASSLLIYEQYF.

V gene TRBV7-9 combines with J gene TRBJ1-1; TRBD1 might be the D (6 bases). This CDR3 comprises 16 residues. Trimming shortened V by 4 bases and J by 1 base, and 16 bases separated the two germline ends. Germline loops: CDR1 SEHNR, CDR2 FQNEAQ (reference sequence). CDR3 amino acids: CASSSWDTRQNTEAFF. The CDR3 nucleotides are TGTGCCAGCAGCTCCTGGGACACAAGACAGAACACTGAAGCTTTCTTT.

The V and J genes are TRBV28 and TRBJ2-5, with unresolved D. Trimming cost V 5 bases and J 5 bases, with 3 bases left between them. CDR3 length: 10 amino acids. The V gene's germline CDR1 is MDHEN and CDR2 SYDVKM. The DNA of the CDR3 is TGTGCCAGCAGTAGGGAGACCCAGTACTTC. Its protein is CASSRETQYF. The whole variable domain, filled in from reference TRBV28 and TRBJ2-5, reads DVKVTQSSRYLVKRTGEKVFLECVQDMDHENMFWYRQDPGLGLRLIYFSYDVKMKEKGDIPEGYSVSREKKERFSLILESASTNQTSMYLCASSRETQYFGPGTRLLVL.

A few counts support this clone. The chain is built from TRBV27 and TRBJ1-2, with 12 bases lining up with TRBD1. V trimming: 3 bases; J trimming: 6 bases; junction bases outside the gene matches: 5. Germline CDR1 MNHEY, CDR2 SMNVEV (reference sequence). The CDR3 consists of 15 residues. The chain's CDR3 is CASSFGDRGLDGYTF. The CDR3 region has the DNA TGTGCCAGCAGTTTCGGGGACAGGGGGCTCGATGGCTACACCTTC.

The chain uses TRBV5-4 and TRBJ1-6; D gene uncertain. This CDR3 has 17 amino acids. With 4 bases removed from V and 0 bases from J, the gap between germline ends came to 14 bases. Germline V gene lookup returns CDR1 SGHNT and CDR2 YYREEE (reference sequence). The CDR3 nucleotides read TGTGCCAGCAGCCGTTCTCAGATGAGCTCCTATAATTCACCCCTCCACTTT. Protein product: CASSRSQMSSYNSPLHF.

The J gene is TRBJ1-4, the V gene TRBV4-2; D unresolved. The CDR3 is 16 amino acids. Trimming shortened V by 0 bases and J by 1 base, and 9 bases separated the two germline ends. Germline assignment: CDR1 LGHNA and CDR2 YNFKEQ. CDR3 DNA: TGTGCCAGCAGCCAAGACGTGGGAGGAACTAATGAAAAACTGTTTTTT. Translating gives CASSQDVGGTNEKLFF.

CDR3 region: CASSPGTRYEQYF. CDR3 nucleotide sequence: TGCGCCAGCAGCCCCGGGACTCGCTACGAGCAGTACTTC. The chain couples TRBV5-1 to TRBJ2-7; D possibly corresponds to TRBD2 (6 bases). This CDR3 is built from 13 residues. V was shortened by 4 bases and J by 3 bases, with 11 bases between the two germline ends. Germline values: CDR1 SGHRS, CDR2 YFSETQ.

Only a few counts were recorded for this clone. The V and J genes are TRBV28 and TRBJ1-2, with D unclear. V gave up 2 bases and J gave up 2 bases, with 9 bases separating them. Per the germline V gene, CDR1 is MDHEN and CDR2 is SYDVKM. The CDR3 runs to 14 residues. The CDR3 is CASSLVGLNYGYTF. The CDR3, as DNA: TGTGCCAGCAGTTTAGTGGGATTGAACTATGGCTACACCTTC.

V gene TRBV5-6 combines with J gene TRBJ2-5; no reliable D call. From germline, CDR1 is SGHDT and CDR2 YYEEEE. The CDR3 contains 12 residues. V gave up 0 bases and J gave up 3 bases, with 3 bases separating them. This chain's CDR3 is CASSLAEETQYF. The DNA of the CDR3 is TGTGCCAGCAGCTTGGCAGAAGAGACCCAGTACTTC.

This chain joins TRBV11-3 and TRBJ2-2; tentatively, D is TRBD1 or TRBD2 (5 bases each). From germline, CDR1 is SGHNT and CDR2 YENEEA. The length of the CDR3 is 13 residues. The germline V and J ends were trimmed by 6 bases and 4 bases, with 9 bases remaining between them. The CDR3 loop reads CASRPGPTGELFF. CDR3 nucleotide sequence: TGTGCCAGCAGGCCGGGACCCACCGGGGAGCTGTTTTTT.

This chain connects TRBV19 to TRBJ1-2; the D is unclear. CDR3 size: 13 residues. CDR1 and CDR2 from the germline V gene are LNHDA and SQIVND (reference sequence). V was clipped by 6 bases and J by 10 bases, with 18 bases between them. CDR3 nucleotide sequence: TGTGCCAGTAGGACCCGCGATGGCCATTCCTACACCTTC. It translates to CASRTRDGHSYTF.

This chain uses TRBV6-5 with TRBJ2-1; 7 bases map to TRBD1. V lost 5 bases, J lost 10 bases, and 8 bases stayed unmatched. This CDR3 is 13 amino acids long. The germline CDR1 and CDR2 sequences are MNHEY and SVGAGI. The CDR3 nucleotides are TGTGCCAGCAGTCTATTCCTCAGGGGGGAGCAGTTCTTC. Residues: CASSLFLRGEQFF.

This chain joins TRBV6-5 and TRBJ1-5, with a possible D match to TRBD1 (5 bases). Germline assignment: CDR1 MNHEY and CDR2 SVGAGI. Between the trimmed V and J ends, which lost 6 bases and 4 bases, there was a span of 10 bases. The CDR3 spans 13 residues. The CDR3 DNA follows: TGTGCCAGCAGCCGACAGCAGAATCAGCCCCAGCATTTT. This gives the protein CASSRQQNQPQHF.

J is TRBJ2-7 and V is TRBV7-2; 7 positions agree with TRBD1. The CDR3 is 15 amino acids. The germline gives CDR1 SGHTA, CDR2 FQGNSA. V trimming: 2 bases; J trimming: 4 bases; junction bases outside the gene matches: 8. The CDR3 nucleotides read TGTGCCAGCAGCTTAAATGAGGGGGCCCTATACGAGCAGTACTTC. Translated: CASSLNEGALYEQYF.

V usage is TRBV13 and J usage is TRBJ2-5, with D possibly TRBD2 on 7 matching bases. The germline V gene has CDR1 PRHDT and CDR2 FYEKMQ (reference sequence). The CDR3 length is 13 residues. The V end was cut by 5 bases, the J end by 5 bases, with 12 bases between. In DNA, the CDR3 is TGTGCCAGCAGCACGGGGGGCGGGGAGACCCAGTACTTC. Protein: CASSTGGGETQYF.

This chain links TRBV7-2 with TRBJ1-5; D gene ambiguous. Germline-derived CDR1 and CDR2 are SGHTA and FQGNSA. This CDR3 region has 16 residues. Trimming stripped 5 bases from V and 6 bases from J, with 20 bases between. CDR3 DNA sequence: TGTGCCAGCAGCCGCACTGGTCCGGCAGGCGGTCAGCCCCAGCATTTT. Its translation is CASSRTGPAGGQPQHF.

This chain connects TRBV7-9 to TRBJ2-7; D is ambiguous. V lost 3 bases and J 2 bases, leaving 8 bases between the germline ends. CDR3 length equals 13 residues. Per germline, CDR1 SEHNR and CDR2 FQNEAQ (reference sequence). The CDR3, as DNA: TGTGCCAGCAGCTTTGGGCCTACCTACGAGCAGTACTTC. This codes for CASSFGPTYEQYF.

The chain recombines TRBV7-2 with TRBJ1-4; 7 nucleotides match TRBD1. Trimming cost V 5 bases and J 5 bases; bases outside gene matches: 8. The CDR3 is 15 residues long. The germline gives CDR1 SGHTA, CDR2 FQGNSA. This CDR3 reads CASSHPGTVNEKLFF. In DNA, the CDR3 is TGTGCCAGCAGCCACCCGGGGACAGTCAATGAAAAACTGTTTTTT. The variable domain in full, completed from reference TRBV7-2 and TRBJ1-4, reads GAGVSQSPSNKVTEKGKDVELRCDPISGHTALYWYRQSLGQGLEFLIYFQGNSAPDKSGLPSDRFSAERTGGSVSTLTIQRTQQEDSAVYLCASSHPGTVNEKLFFGSGTQLSVL.

This clone was detected a few times. The chain is built from TRBV18 and TRBJ2-7; 9 nucleotides match TRBD2. The CDR3 has 17 residues. Trimming took 3 bases from V and 4 from J; bases not matched to a gene: 13. The germline CDR1 and CDR2 sequences are KGHSH and LQKENI. The CDR3: CASSPRIPGLADYEQYF. Written as DNA, the CDR3 is TGTGCCAGCTCACCGAGGATTCCGGGACTAGCAGATTACGAGCAGTACTTC. The variable domain in full, completed from reference TRBV18 and TRBJ2-7, reads NAGVMQNPRHLVRRRGQEARLRCSPMKGHSHVYWYRQLPEEGLKFMVYLQKENIIDESGMPKERFSAEFPKEGPSILRIQQVVRGDSAAYFCASSPRIPGLADYEQYFGPGTRLTVT.

The chain carries TRBV10-3 and TRBJ2-2; D uncertain. Trimming stripped 4 bases from V and 8 bases from J, with 8 bases between. The CDR3 is 12 amino acids. CDR1 is ENHRY, CDR2 SYGVKD, per germline. CDR3 nucleotides: TGTGCCATCAGTGGGGGAATGGGGGAGCTGTTTTTT. It translates to CAISGGMGELFF.